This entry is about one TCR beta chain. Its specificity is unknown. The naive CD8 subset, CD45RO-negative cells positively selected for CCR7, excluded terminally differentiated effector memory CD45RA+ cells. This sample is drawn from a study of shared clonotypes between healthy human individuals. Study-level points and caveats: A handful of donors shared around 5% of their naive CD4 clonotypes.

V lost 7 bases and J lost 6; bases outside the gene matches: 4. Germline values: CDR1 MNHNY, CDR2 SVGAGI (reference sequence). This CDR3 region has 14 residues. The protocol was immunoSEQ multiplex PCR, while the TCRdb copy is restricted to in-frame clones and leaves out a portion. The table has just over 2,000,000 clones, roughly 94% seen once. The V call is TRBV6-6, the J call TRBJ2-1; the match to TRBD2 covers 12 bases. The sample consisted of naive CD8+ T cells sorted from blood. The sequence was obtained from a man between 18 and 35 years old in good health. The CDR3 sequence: CASTQTSGSNEQFF. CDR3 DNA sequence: TGTGCCAGCACCCAGACTAGCGGGAGCAATGAGCAGTTCTTC.